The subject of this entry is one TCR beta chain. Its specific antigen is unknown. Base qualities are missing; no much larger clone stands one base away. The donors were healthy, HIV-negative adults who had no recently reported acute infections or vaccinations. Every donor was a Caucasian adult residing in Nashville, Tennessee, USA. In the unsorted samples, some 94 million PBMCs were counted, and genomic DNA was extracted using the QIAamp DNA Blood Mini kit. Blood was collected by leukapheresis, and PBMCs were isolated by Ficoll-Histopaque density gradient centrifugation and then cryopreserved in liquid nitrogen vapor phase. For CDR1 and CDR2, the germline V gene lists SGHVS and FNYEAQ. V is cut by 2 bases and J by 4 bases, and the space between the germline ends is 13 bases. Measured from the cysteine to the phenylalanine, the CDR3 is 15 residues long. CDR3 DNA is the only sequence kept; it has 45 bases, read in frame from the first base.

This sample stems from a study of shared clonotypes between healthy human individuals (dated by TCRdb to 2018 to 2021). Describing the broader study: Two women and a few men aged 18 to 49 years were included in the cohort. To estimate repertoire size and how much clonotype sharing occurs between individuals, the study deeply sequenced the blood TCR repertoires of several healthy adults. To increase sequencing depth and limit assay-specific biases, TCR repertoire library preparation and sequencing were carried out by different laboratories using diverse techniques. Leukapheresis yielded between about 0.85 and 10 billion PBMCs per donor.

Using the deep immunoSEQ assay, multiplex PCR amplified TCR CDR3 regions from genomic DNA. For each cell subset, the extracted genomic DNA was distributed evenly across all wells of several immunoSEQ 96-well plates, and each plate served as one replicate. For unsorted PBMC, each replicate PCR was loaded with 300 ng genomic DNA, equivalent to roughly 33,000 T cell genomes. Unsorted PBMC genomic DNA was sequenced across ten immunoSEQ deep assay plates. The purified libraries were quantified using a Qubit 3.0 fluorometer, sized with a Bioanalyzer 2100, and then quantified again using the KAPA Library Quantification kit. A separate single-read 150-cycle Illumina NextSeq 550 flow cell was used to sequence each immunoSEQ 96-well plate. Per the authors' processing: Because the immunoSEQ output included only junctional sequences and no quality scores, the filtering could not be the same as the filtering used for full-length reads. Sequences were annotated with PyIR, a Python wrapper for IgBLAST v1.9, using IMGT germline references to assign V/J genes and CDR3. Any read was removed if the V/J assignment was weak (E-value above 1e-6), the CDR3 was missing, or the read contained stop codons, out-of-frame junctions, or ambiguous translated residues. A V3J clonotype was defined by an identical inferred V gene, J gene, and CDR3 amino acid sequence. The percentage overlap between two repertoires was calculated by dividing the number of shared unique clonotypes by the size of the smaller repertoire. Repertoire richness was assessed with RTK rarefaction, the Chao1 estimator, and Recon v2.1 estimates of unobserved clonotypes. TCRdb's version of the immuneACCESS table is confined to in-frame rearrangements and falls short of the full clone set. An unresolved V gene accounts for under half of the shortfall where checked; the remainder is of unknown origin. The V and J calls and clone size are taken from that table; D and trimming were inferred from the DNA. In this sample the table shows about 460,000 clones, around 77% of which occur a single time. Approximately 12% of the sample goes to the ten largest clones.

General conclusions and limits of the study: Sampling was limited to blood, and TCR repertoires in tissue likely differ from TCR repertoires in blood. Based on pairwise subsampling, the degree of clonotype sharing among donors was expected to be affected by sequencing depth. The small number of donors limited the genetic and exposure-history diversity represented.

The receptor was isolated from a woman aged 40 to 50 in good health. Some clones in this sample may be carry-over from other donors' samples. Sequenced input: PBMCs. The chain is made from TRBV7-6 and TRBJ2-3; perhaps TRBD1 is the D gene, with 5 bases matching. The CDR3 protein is CASSLIRVEADTQYF. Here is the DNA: TGTGCCAGCAGCTTAATCAGGGTCGAGGCAGATACGCAGTATTTT.